The 18 T cell receptor beta chains listed next were all sequenced from one sample in a study of regulatory T cells in long-lasting Graves disease. As to time point: persistent/refractory GD, antithyroid drugs over 5 years with positive TRAb. TCR sequences were obtained from RNA taken from PBMCs. CDR3 regions were amplified by Arm-PCR using iRepertoire HTBI primers to build TCR beta libraries. Each CDR3 protein gets one entry after TCRdb re-called the multiplex PCR reads with MiXCR. Found here are almost 350,000 distinct CDR3 sequences, roughly 21% of them singletons; the top ten hold less than 35%. The sample in question was peripheral blood mononuclear cells (PBMCs), obtained when the disease was refractory, from a patient treated with antithyroid drugs. The source of these receptors is a female donor with Graves disease.

The sample holds one count of this clonotype. V is TRBV5-1 and J is TRBJ2-2; TRBD1 matches 8 bases. CDR3 length: 15 amino acids. CDR1 SGHRS and CDR2 YFSETQ come from the germline V gene. V dropped 6 bases and J dropped 1; count of bases not matched to a gene: 5. In DNA, the CDR3 is TGCGCCAGCATGCCTGGGACAGGGAACACCGGGGAGCTGTTTTTT. It encodes CASMPGTGNTGELFF.

This clonotype turned up a few times. The chain carries TRBV18 and TRBJ2-6, with a tentative D call TRBD1 (6 bases). The CDR3 spans 16 residues. V was trimmed by 2 bases and J by 0 bases, leaving 8 bases between them. Germline V gene sequence: CDR1 KGHSH, CDR2 LQKENI. CDR3 sequence (DNA): TGTGCCAGCTCACCAATGGACAGCTCTGGGGCCAACGTCCTGACTTTC. The encoded protein is CASSPMDSSGANVLTF.

This clonotype showed up just a few times. V is TRBV20-1 and J is TRBJ2-2; no reliable D call. The V gene lost 0 bases and the J gene lost 4 bases, with 6 bases spanning the gap. In germline, CDR1 is DFQATT, CDR2 SNEGSKA (reference sequence). The CDR3 is 13 residues long. The CDR3 sequence: CSAREVATGELFF. DNA for the CDR3: TGCAGTGCTAGAGAGGTAGCCACCGGGGAGCTGTTTTTT.

This clonotype was detected ten times or more. This sequence joins TRBV12-3 or TRBV12-4 and TRBJ1-5; the D is unclear. V dropped 7 bases and J dropped 6 bases, with 13 bases sitting between them. There are 13 residues in the CDR3. The CDR3: CASMRGFGQPQHF. The CDR3 coding sequence is TGTGCCAGCATGCGGGGATTTGGTCAGCCCCAGCATTTT.

This chain links TRBV27 with TRBJ2-1, with a tentative D call TRBD2 (6 bases). Germline V CDR1 and CDR2: MNHEY, SMNVEV (reference sequence). V gave up 6 bases and J gave up 2 bases, with 20 bases separating them. The CDR3 is 17 amino acids. In DNA, the CDR3 is TGTGCCAGCAGGCCGATTAGCGGCGGGGCGACCTACAATGAGCAGTTCTTC. Translating gives CASRPISGGATYNEQFF.

This clonotype was seen repeatedly, ten times or more. This chain connects TRBV19 to TRBJ1-1; D call uncertain. V lost 5 bases, J lost 1 base, and 11 bases lay in between. The CDR3 contains 14 residues. Germline CDR1 is LNHDA and CDR2 is SQIVND (reference sequence). The CDR3 region has the DNA TGTGCCAGTAGTGGATATAACCGGAACACTGAAGCTTTCTTT. It is translated as CASSGYNRNTEAFF. Variable domain in full (rest from reference TRBV19 and TRBJ1-1): DGGITQSPKYLFRKEGQNVTLSCEQNLNHDAMYWYRQDPGQGLRLIYYSQIVNDFQKGDIAEGYSVSREKKESFPLTVTSAQKNPTAFYLCASSGYNRNTEAFFGQGTRLTVV.

The V and J genes are TRBV3-1 and TRBJ2-5; 8 bases fit TRBD2. The J segment lost 0 bases and the V segment lost 1 base, leaving 7 bases of the junction unmatched. The length of the CDR3 is 17 residues. CDR1 LGHDT and CDR2 YNNKEL come from the germline V gene (reference sequence). As DNA, the CDR3 is TGTGCCAGCAGCCAAGTCGTAGCGGGACCCAACCAAGAGACCCAGTACTTC. It encodes CASSQVVAGPNQETQYF.

This clonotype appeared a few times. Since no conserved phenylalanine or tryptophan closes the CDR3, a read error is the likely cause. The chain uses TRBV5-1 and TRBJ1-6; 9 bases agree with TRBD1. The V gene end was trimmed by 4 bases and the J gene end by 6 bases; junction bases not matched to a gene: 5. The V gene's germline CDR1 is SGHRS and CDR2 YFSETQ. This CDR3 spans 15 amino acids. The CDR3 loop is CASSPRDRANSPLHL. The CDR3 DNA is TGCGCCAGCAGCCCAAGGGACAGGGCTAATTCACCCCTCCACCTT.

The CDR3 loop is CASSTRLAANTGELFF. CDR3 DNA: TGTGCCAGCAGCACCCGACTAGCGGCGAACACCGGGGAGCTGTTTTTT. The chain employs TRBV14 and TRBJ2-2; 9 nucleotides line up with TRBD2. Trimming removed 5 bases from V and 0 bases from J; junction bases left unmatched: 4. CDR1 is SGHDN and CDR2 is FVKESK in the germline V gene. The CDR3 is made up of 16 amino acids.

The V and J genes are TRBV5-1 and TRBJ2-7, with a tentative D call TRBD2 (5 bases). Trimming cost V 2 bases and J 6 bases, with 12 bases left between them. The CDR3 contains 13 residues. The germline CDR1 and CDR2 sequences are SGHRS and YFSETQ. CDR3 region: CASSFEISVEQYF. The CDR3 DNA reads as TGCGCCAGCAGCTTCGAAATTAGCGTCGAGCAGTACTTC.

This clonotype was detected only a few times. The CDR3 DNA follows: TGTGCCAGCAGCTCACAGGGTGTTCCAAATTCACCCCTCCACTTT. Protein: CASSSQGVPNSPLHF. V gene TRBV7-2 combines with J gene TRBJ1-6; possible D gene TRBD1, 6 bases. With 4 bases removed from V and 7 bases from J, the gap between germline ends came to 14 bases. CDR1 is SGHTA, CDR2 FQGNSA, per germline. The CDR3 sequence is 15 residues long.

The DNA for the CDR3 is TGCGCCAGCAGTAGGGGACACGCGAACACCGGGGAGCTGTTTTTT. Encoded protein: CASSRGHANTGELFF. The chain joins TRBV5-1 to TRBJ2-2, with D maybe TRBD1 (6 bases). Germline lookup yields CDR1 SGHRS and CDR2 YFSETQ. V lost 5 bases and J 0 bases, leaving 11 bases between the germline ends. The CDR3 contains 15 residues.

This clonotype was detected only a few times. It may be a read error: a sequence one base away is much more abundant. This chain connects TRBV20-1 to TRBJ2-4; TRBD2 aligns across 11 bases. Germline loops: CDR1 DFQATT, CDR2 SNEGSKA (reference sequence). The CDR3 runs 17 residues. The CDR3 spells CSASLVSGRAAKNIQCF. The CDR3 bases are TGCAGTGCTAGTTTGGTTAGCGGGAGGGCCGCGAAAAACATTCAGTGCTTC.

On this clonotype: A much larger clonotype is one base distant, so this may be a read error. The V gene is TRBV7-3, the J gene TRBJ2-2, with D unresolved. The CDR3 has 12 residues. The V gene's germline CDR1 is SGHTA and CDR2 FQGTGA. CDR3 amino acids: CTSSTPNGELFF. The CDR3 bases are TGTACCAGCAGCACGCCCAACGGGGAGCTGTTTTTT.

This clonotype showed up just a few times. This chain connects TRBV7-2 to TRBJ2-7; D call uncertain. The CDR3 totals 15 residues. CDR1 and CDR2 (germline): SGHTA, FQGNSA. V shed 3 bases and J shed 1 base, with 13 bases lying between them. CDR3 in DNA: TGTGCCAGCAGCTTGGACCTTAGAGGTTCCTACGAGCAGTACTTC. Translated: CASSLDLRGSYEQYF.

The chain is built from TRBV7-2 and TRBJ1-1, with a tentative D call TRBD1 (5 bases). The CDR3 contains 15 residues. V shed 3 bases and J shed 4 bases, with 15 bases lying between them. Germline assignment: CDR1 SGHTA and CDR2 FQGNSA. The CDR3 nucleotides are TGTGCCAGCAGCTTCCGGGGGTGGGAGGGCACTGAAGCTTTCTTT. Translated, it gives CASSFRGWEGTEAFF.

This clonotype has more than one count but fewer than ten. The chain joins TRBV5-1 to TRBJ1-1; no clear D gene. This CDR3 region has 13 residues. The V end lost 0 bases, the J end lost 4 bases, and 7 bases lay between the germline ends. CDR1 is SGHRS and CDR2 is YFSETQ in the germline V gene. The CDR3 protein is CASSLEGATEAFF. CDR3 nucleotides: TGCGCCAGCAGCTTGGAAGGAGCCACTGAAGCTTTCTTT.

There are a few counts of this clonotype. The chain couples TRBV6-1 to TRBJ2-2, with D perhaps matching TRBD1 (6 bases). The CDR3 runs to 16 residues. Germline-derived CDR1 and CDR2 are MNHNS and SASEGT. V was trimmed by 6 bases and J by 6 bases, leaving 20 bases between them. Written as DNA, the CDR3 is TGTGCCAGCAGGGGCCGGACAGTTCTTAATTCCGGGGAGCTGTTTTTT. Translating gives CASRGRTVLNSGELFF.